A selection of T cell receptor beta chains follows, all from one sample in a study of shared clonotypes between healthy human individuals. Sequencing was performed with immunoSEQ multiplex PCR; in TCRdb, only in-frame clones are kept and a portion is missing. Of some 2,100,000 clones in the sample, under 95% are singletons; the top ten hold 1.5% to 2%. Source material: naive CD8+ T cells from PBMCs. The receptor set was obtained from a man younger than 30 in good health. Some clones in this sample may be carry-over from other donors' samples. Each CDR3 is given with its conserved first and last residue. Clone size appears in some rows only: once, few, many, or a class for an expanded clone.

J: TRBJ2-7; V: TRBV27; size: -; CDR3: CASSPNRRNEQYF
J: TRBJ2-7; V: TRBV4-3; size: -; CDR3: CASSQGRGSEQYF
J: TRBJ2-6; V: TRBV19; size: -; CDR3: CASTLFGANVLTF
J: TRBJ1-2; V: TRBV18; size: -; CDR3: CASSPRRDRGPVYGYTF
J: TRBJ2-2; V: TRBV7-2; size: -; CDR3: CASSSLDANTGELFF
J: TRBJ2-1; V: TRBV18; size: once; CDR3: CASSRLRDGHNEQFF
J: TRBJ2-5; V: TRBV9; size: -; CDR3: CASSPLGLVLETQYF
J: TRBJ2-3; V: TRBV2; size: once; CDR3: CASSAGTSGTDTQYF
J: TRBJ2-6; V: TRBV9; size: once; CDR3: CASSVATAPNPGGANVLTF
J: TRBJ2-1; V: TRBV11-2; size: -; CDR3: CASSLDRGASSYNEQFF
J: TRBJ1-2; V: TRBV7-9; size: -; CDR3: CASSWTGSGYGYTF
J: TRBJ2-3; V: TRBV29-1; size: -; CDR3: CSHPGRPSTDTQYF
J: TRBJ2-1; V: TRBV11-1; size: -; CDR3: CASSLDSSSYNEQFF
J: TRBJ2-3; V: TRBV2; size: -; CDR3: CASSGRTGTLTTTDTQYF
J: TRBJ2-7; V: TRBV29-1; size: -; CDR3: CSVAGAKHLYEQYF
J: TRBJ2-1; V: TRBV4-3; size: -; CDR3: CASSQGIAGGLYNEQFF
J: TRBJ2-3; V: TRBV9; size: -; CDR3: CASSAPQGLAGGLDTQYF
J: TRBJ2-6; V: TRBV12-5; size: -; CDR3: CASGLPWGTGANVLTF
J: TRBJ2-7; V: TRBV5-1; size: -; CDR3: CASSLVGSVHEQYF
J: TRBJ1-3; V: TRBV4-2; size: -; CDR3: CASSQQGAGNTIYF
J: TRBJ2-1; V: TRBV4-1; size: -; CDR3: CASSQVGPYNEQFF
J: TRBJ1-2; V: TRBV28; size: -; CDR3: CASPGRRTGGSYGYTF
J: TRBJ2-7; V: TRBV28; size: -; CDR3: CASSLSHYYEQYF
J: TRBJ2-7; V: TRBV19; size: -; CDR3: CASSTWAGTGLPPEQYF
J: TRBJ1-5; V: TRBV27; size: -; CDR3: CASSLGTGLNQPQHF
J: TRBJ2-6; V: TRBV29-1; size: -; CDR3: CSVEDWGSGANVLTF
J: TRBJ2-1; V: TRBV27; size: -; CDR3: CASSPLDSLYNEQFF
J: TRBJ2-3; V: TRBV29-1; size: -; CDR3: CSVDSGIRTDTQYF
J: TRBJ2-2; V: TRBV9; size: -; CDR3: CASSVRGTVNTGELFF
J: TRBJ1-1; V: TRBV14; size: once; CDR3: CASSQGRVAEAFF
J: TRBJ2-3; V: TRBV7-9; size: -; CDR3: CASSTLQDTQYF
J: TRBJ2-7; V: TRBV7-3; size: few; CDR3: CASSLEPPGTDSYEQYF
J: TRBJ2-7; V: TRBV7-9; size: -; CDR3: CASSPRRGDEQYF
J: TRBJ2-6; V: TRBV10-3; size: -; CDR3: CAISDRWTGITRSGANVLTF
J: TRBJ2-7; V: TRBV28; size: few; CDR3: CASSMNRGYEQYF
J: TRBJ2-7; V: TRBV7-2; size: -; CDR3: CASSYSGSWGEQYF
J: TRBJ2-5; V: TRBV5-4; size: once; CDR3: CASSLVGGLQETQYF
J: TRBJ2-1; V: TRBV13; size: -; CDR3: CASSLASGRLYNEQFF
J: TRBJ2-2; V: TRBV19; size: -; CDR3: CASSTGGPFGELFF
J: TRBJ1-1; V: TRBV5-8; size: -; CDR3: CASKALGAFF
J: TRBJ1-2; V: TRBV11-2; size: -; CDR3: CASSSRGQNYGYTF
J: TRBJ2-7; V: TRBV27; size: -; CDR3: CASTPTGALYEQYF
J: TRBJ1-2; V: TRBV10-3; size: -; CDR3: CAITSDGFQGGYTF
J: TRBJ2-1; V: TRBV5-1; size: -; CDR3: CASSLGRDGVYNEQFF
J: TRBJ2-3; V: TRBV19; size: -; CDR3: CASSISTGYTDTQYF
J: TRBJ2-7; V: TRBV30; size: -; CDR3: CAWAAGTVGEQYF
J: TRBJ1-5; V: TRBV2; size: -; CDR3: CASSGSLTGGRQPQHF
J: TRBJ1-4; V: TRBV19; size: -; CDR3: CASSLDRTNEKLFF
J: TRBJ2-1; V: TRBV19; size: -; CDR3: CASSNPWRVEDNEQFF
J: TRBJ1-1; V: TRBV28; size: -; CDR3: CASSLFYFDKPEAFF
J: TRBJ2-5; V: TRBV27; size: -; CDR3: CASGHWTSGSGKTQYF
J: TRBJ1-1; V: TRBV27; size: -; CDR3: CASSQTMNTEAFF
J: TRBJ2-5; V: TRBV30; size: once; CDR3: CAWSVHVWDTRQETQYF
J: TRBJ2-1; V: TRBV19; size: -; CDR3: CASSTRDAGLEQFF
J: TRBJ2-1; V: TRBV4-1; size: -; CDR3: CASSQLDRPYNEQFF
J: TRBJ1-5; V: TRBV5-6; size: -; CDR3: CASSLGRGGDQPQHF
J: TRBJ2-3; V: TRBV9; size: -; CDR3: CASSTNTDTQYF
J: TRBJ2-1; V: TRBV19; size: -; CDR3: CASSIMLDNEQFF
J: TRBJ2-3; V: TRBV7-9; size: -; CDR3: CASTRTRDRGLNSDTQYF
J: TRBJ2-1; V: TRBV29-1; size: -; CDR3: CSVPDYNEQFF